This T cell receptor (beta chain) was captured in a study of CD8 T cells in ankylosing spondylitis (dated by TCRdb to about 2017). Background on the whole study: The study set out to find disease-linked TCR variants by profiling T cell receptor beta repertoires in ankylosing spondylitis patients and healthy donors. The whole study cohort included about a hundred healthy donors and 20 to 25 ankylosing spondylitis patients. Peripheral blood was sampled, and synovial fluid was additionally collected from ankylosing spondylitis patients.

In its sample, this clonotype was seen a few times. Its target antigen remains unknown. No quality values exist for individual bases; no much larger clone is one base distant. These reads were obtained on an Illumina HiSeq 2500. Quantitative 5'-RACE with molecular barcodes was the method used to prepare the TCR beta libraries. The original pipeline was this. Disease-linked TCR variants were identified with a new computational method built on a probabilistic model of VDJ rearrangement. TCRdb took the public reads, trimmed them with fastp at Q25, ran MiXCR for clone calling and kept in-frame beta chains. Rows are combined by CDR3 protein, so each entry shows the most common genes and DNA. TCRdb, not the original authors, processed these V and J calls. Counted in this sample were about 280,000 distinct CDR3 sequences; about 20% of them appeared once. About 8.2% of the sample lies in the top ten. The CDR3, cysteine through phenylalanine, is 18 amino acids long. CDR3 DNA only is kept here, 54 bases in frame from base 1. Via the germline V gene, CDR1 is SQVTM and CDR2 ANQGSEA. Germline trimming amounts to 1 base on V and 4 bases on J, with 15 as the count of junction bases outside the gene matches.

The full study reports these points: Blood from ankylosing spondylitis patients appeared to be characterized by a TCR beta motif composed of under 10 highly homologous amino acid variants. According to the report, matched synovial fluid samples from ankylosing spondylitis patients were significantly enriched for the disease-linked clones. The disease-linked clones showed a CD8+ phenotype and occurred at relatively low frequencies in peripheral blood. Some of the motif variants had been reported before in the synovial fluid and blood of reactive arthritis patients, a finding that suggests common disease-initiation mechanisms.

The V gene is TRBV29-1 and the J gene is TRBJ2-2; TRBD2 lines up with 7 middle nucleotides. The sequenced sample was blood, either unsorted or a sorted T cell fraction (not recorded which). This TCR was recovered from a male donor with ankylosing spondylitis or in good health (not recorded which). The CDR3 protein: CSVEVVVAGVSGTGELFF. In nucleotide form, the sequence is TGCAGCGTTGAAGTCGTTGTGGCGGGGGTCTCGGGCACCGGGGAGCTGTTTTTT.